The 17 T cell receptor beta chains below all came from one sample that was sequenced in a study of T-cell memory formation after mild COVID-19. One entry per CDR3 protein results from TCRdb running MiXCR on the 5' RACE reads. The sample has about 150,000 distinct CDR3 sequences; approximately 14% are singletons. Source material: PBMCs or a T cell subset sorted from them (not recorded which). Receptor source: an adult woman who had mild COVID-19 (a few samples of this study predate the infection). Cell type and time point are not known.

The rearrangement joins TRBV5-1 to TRBJ2-3; TRBD1 matches at 8 bases. The V and J ends lost 4 bases and 1 base, in that order; junction bases with no gene match: 5. The CDR3 runs to 15 residues. The germline V gene has CDR1 SGHRS and CDR2 YFSETQ. The CDR3 DNA reads TGCGCCAGCAGCCCCTGGACAGGGCGCACAGATACGCAGTATTTT. Its translation: CASSPWTGRTDTQYF. The full variable domain, in which reference TRBV5-1 and TRBJ2-3 provide the parts outside the CDR3, is KAGVTQTPRYLIKTRGQQVTLSCSPISGHRSVSWYQQTPGQGLQFLFEYFSETQRNKGNFPGRFSGRQFSNSRSEMNVSTLELGDSALYLCASSPWTGRTDTQYFGPGTRLTVL.

CDR3 bases: TGTGCCAGTAGTATTGGGCTCGGGGATACGCAGTATTTT. Translation: CASSIGLGDTQYF. The chain has TRBV19 and TRBJ2-3; D unresolved. CDR1 and CDR2 from the germline V gene are LNHDA and SQIVND (reference sequence). Trimming stripped 3 bases from V and 6 bases from J, with 10 bases between. There are 13 residues in the CDR3.

The chain's CDR3 is CATSRELEVFYEQYF. CDR3 coding DNA: TGTGCCACCAGCAGAGAGCTCGAGGTTTTCTACGAGCAGTACTTC. The J gene is TRBJ2-7, the V gene TRBV15; unclear D gene. CDR1 LNHNV and CDR2 YYDKDF come from the germline V gene (reference sequence). CDR3 size: 15 residues. V was clipped by 0 bases and J by 3 bases, with 12 bases between them.

This clonotype was seen many times. The chain has TRBV20-1 and TRBJ2-7, with 7 positions matching TRBD1. CDR3 length: 16 amino acids. V trimming: 0 bases; J trimming: 0 bases; junction bases outside the gene matches: 8. The V gene's germline CDR1 is DFQATT and CDR2 SNEGSKA (reference sequence). The CDR3 coding sequence is TGCAGTGCTAGAGATCAAAGGGCAGGGGGCTCCTACGAGCAGTACTTC. Translated, it gives CSARDQRAGGSYEQYF.

This clonotype was picked up a small number of times. V usage is TRBV20-1 and J usage is TRBJ2-3; 8 bases fit TRBD2. The CDR3 has 15 amino acids. Trimming cost V 5 bases and J 3 bases; bases outside gene matches: 10. Germline V gene lookup returns CDR1 DFQATT and CDR2 SNEGSKA (reference sequence). In DNA form, the CDR3 reads TGCAGTGCTTTTAGAATAGCGGGGATTACAGATACGCAGTATTTT. This sequence encodes CSAFRIAGITDTQYF.

The V call is TRBV4-3, the J call TRBJ2-7; D ambiguous. This CDR3 region has 15 residues. Germline CDR1 reads LGHNA; CDR2 reads YSLEER. V gave up 1 base and J gave up 5 bases, with 15 bases separating them. CDR3 DNA sequence: TGCGCCAGCAGCCAAGGTCGAGAGGCTCTGGACGAGCAGTACTTC. Translating gives CASSQGREALDEQYF.

V is TRBV7-9 and J is TRBJ2-5, with unresolved D. The CDR3 totals 15 residues. Trimming removed 1 base at V and 2 bases at J, with 11 bases between. Germline V lookup: CDR1 SEHNR, CDR2 FQNEAQ (reference sequence). CDR3 sequence (DNA): TGTGCCAGCAGCTTAGGGCGGACCCTTCAAGAGACCCAGTACTTC. Translating gives CASSLGRTLQETQYF.

This clonotype showed up just a few times. This chain connects TRBV5-1 to TRBJ1-4, with D possibly being TRBD1 (5 bases). Per germline, CDR1 SGHRS and CDR2 YFSETQ. This CDR3 has 14 residues. V dropped 4 bases and J dropped 8 bases, with 15 bases sitting between them. CDR3 nucleotide sequence: TGCGCCAGCAGCAGGGAAACGGGGGAAGAAAAACTGTTTTTT. Its protein is CASSRETGEEKLFF.

V is TRBV25-1 and J is TRBJ1-6, with D uncertain. CDR1 is MGHDK, CDR2 SYGVNS, per germline. The V and J ends lost 4 bases and 1 base respectively, with 11 bases between them. This CDR3 has 16 residues. CDR3: CASSGAGMSYNSPLHF. In nucleotides, the CDR3 is TGTGCCAGCAGTGGTGCGGGAATGTCCTATAATTCACCCCTCCACTTT.

The chain employs TRBV4-3 and TRBJ1-2, with TRBD1 as a possible D gene (5 bases). Germline V CDR1 and CDR2: LGHNA, YSLEER. V gave up 0 bases and J gave up 8 bases, with 13 bases separating them. The CDR3 runs to 14 residues. CDR3 protein: CASSQETVEAGYTF. The CDR3 DNA reads as TGCGCCAGCAGCCAAGAGACAGTCGAAGCGGGCTACACCTTC.

The V call is TRBV7-8, the J call TRBJ1-1; a weak D match, TRBD1 (6 bases). The ends were cut back, 5 bases at V and 5 bases at J, with 15 bases in the middle. The CDR3 consists of 14 residues. Germline V CDR1 and CDR2: SGHVS, FQNEAQ. CDR3 coding DNA: TGTGCCAGCAGCGTCTCAGGGGTTGTTACTGAAGCTTTCTTT. This translates into CASSVSGVVTEAFF. The full variable domain, in which reference TRBV7-8 and TRBJ1-1 provide the parts outside the CDR3, is GAGVSQSPRYKVAKRGQDVALRCDPISGHVSLFWYQQALGQGPEFLTYFQNEAQLDKSGLPSDRFFAERPEGSVSTLKIQRTQQEDSAVYLCASSVSGVVTEAFFGQGTRLTVV.

V gene TRBV12-3 or TRBV12-4 combines with J gene TRBJ1-6; a weak D match, TRBD1 (5 bases). There are 14 residues in the CDR3. Trimming cost V 7 bases and J 7 bases, with 14 bases left between them. The CDR3 here is CASTTGDGNSPLHF. In DNA form, the CDR3 reads TGTGCCAGCACGACGGGGGACGGGAATTCACCCCTCCACTTT.

The gene calls are TRBV28 and TRBJ2-7; maybe TRBD1 (5 bases). V lost 6 bases and J lost 5, with 17 bases in between. The CDR3 contains 14 residues. Germline V gene sequence: CDR1 MDHEN, CDR2 SYDVKM. In nucleotides, the CDR3 is TGTGCCAGCAGACGGCAGGGTGATTTCAACGAGCAGTACTTC. Its protein product is CASRRQGDFNEQYF.

There are a few counts of this clonotype. DNA of the CDR3: TGTGCCACCAATCTCAGGGTCCGGGACAGGGTTTTGTTCTTC. This codes for CATNLRVRDRVLFF. The rearrangement uses TRBV19 and TRBJ2-1, with 9 bases matching TRBD1. Germline-derived CDR1 and CDR2 are LNHDA and SQIVND (reference sequence). V was pared by 10 bases and J by 15 bases, with 19 bases of the junction left unmatched. The CDR3 spans 14 residues.

The chain combines TRBV18 with TRBJ2-7, with D perhaps matching TRBD1 (6 bases). CDR3 length: 15 residues. The V and J ends lost 3 bases and 4 bases respectively, with 16 bases between them. The V gene's germline CDR1 is KGHSH and CDR2 LQKENI. The DNA of the CDR3 is TGTGCCAGCTCACCGGCAGTCTCAGGGGCTTACGAGCAGTACTTC. This encodes CASSPAVSGAYEQYF.

The chain uses TRBV5-1 and TRBJ2-1, with 8 bases identical to TRBD2. V shed 4 bases and J 8 bases; nucleotides not matched to a gene: 8. The length of the CDR3 is 14 residues. Per the germline V gene, CDR1 is SGHRS and CDR2 is YFSETQ. The CDR3 sequence: CASSTGGADDEQFF. In DNA form, the CDR3 reads TGCGCCAGCAGCACCGGGGGGGCGGACGATGAGCAGTTCTTC.

V usage is TRBV7-9 and J usage is TRBJ2-7; weak D call: TRBD2 (5 bases). The CDR3 totals 15 residues. CDR1 and CDR2 (germline): SEHNR, FQNEAQ (reference sequence). Trimming stripped 2 bases from V and 0 bases from J, with 11 bases between. CDR3 nucleotides: TGTGCCAGCAGCTTATCTGTCGGGGTCTCCTACGAGCAGTACTTC. As protein: CASSLSVGVSYEQYF. Using reference TRBV7-9 and TRBJ2-7 for the parts outside the CDR3, the full variable domain is DTGVSQNPRHKITKRGQNVTFRCDPISEHNRLYWYRQTLGQGPEFLTYFQNEAQLEKSRLLSDRFSAERPKGSFSTLEIQRTEQGDSAMYLCASSLSVGVSYEQYFGPGTRLTVT.